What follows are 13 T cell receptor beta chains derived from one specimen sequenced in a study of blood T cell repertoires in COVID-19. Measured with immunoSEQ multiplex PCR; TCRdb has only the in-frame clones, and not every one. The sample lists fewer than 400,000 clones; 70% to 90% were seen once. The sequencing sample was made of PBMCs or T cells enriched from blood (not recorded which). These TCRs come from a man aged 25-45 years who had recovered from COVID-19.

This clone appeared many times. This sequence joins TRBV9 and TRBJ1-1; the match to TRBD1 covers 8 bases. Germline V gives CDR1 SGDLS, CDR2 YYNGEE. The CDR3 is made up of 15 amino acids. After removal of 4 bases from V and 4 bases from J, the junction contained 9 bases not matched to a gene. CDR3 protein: CASSTTITGGTEAFF. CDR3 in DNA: TGTGCCAGCAGCACGACAATAACAGGGGGCACTGAAGCTTTCTTT.

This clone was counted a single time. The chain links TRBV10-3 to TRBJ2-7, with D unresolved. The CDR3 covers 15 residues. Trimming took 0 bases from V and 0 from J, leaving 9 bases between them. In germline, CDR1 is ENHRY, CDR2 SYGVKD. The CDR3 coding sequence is TGTGCCATCAGTGAGTCGTTCGACAACTCCTACGAGCAGTACTTC. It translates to CAISESFDNSYEQYF.

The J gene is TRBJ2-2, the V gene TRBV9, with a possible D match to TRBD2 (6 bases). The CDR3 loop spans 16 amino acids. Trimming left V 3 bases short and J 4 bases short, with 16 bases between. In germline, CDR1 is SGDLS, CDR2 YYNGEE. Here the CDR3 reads CASSADGGVVTGELFF. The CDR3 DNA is TGTGCCAGCAGCGCCGATGGAGGGGTGGTCACCGGGGAGCTGTTTTTT.

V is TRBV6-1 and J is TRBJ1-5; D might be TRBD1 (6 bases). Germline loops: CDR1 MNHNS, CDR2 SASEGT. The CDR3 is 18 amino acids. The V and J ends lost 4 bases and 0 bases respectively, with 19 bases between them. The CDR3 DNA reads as TGTGCCAGCAGTGGAGGGGGGGCAGGTACAATTAGCAATCAGCCCCAGCATTTT. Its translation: CASSGGGAGTISNQPQHF.

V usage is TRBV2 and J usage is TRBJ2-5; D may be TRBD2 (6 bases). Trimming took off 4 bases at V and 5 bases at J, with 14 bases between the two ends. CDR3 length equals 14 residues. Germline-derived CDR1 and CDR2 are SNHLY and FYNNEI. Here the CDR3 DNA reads TGTGCCAGCAGTGCTCGGGGGAACGGTGAGACCCAGTACTTC. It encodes CASSARGNGETQYF.

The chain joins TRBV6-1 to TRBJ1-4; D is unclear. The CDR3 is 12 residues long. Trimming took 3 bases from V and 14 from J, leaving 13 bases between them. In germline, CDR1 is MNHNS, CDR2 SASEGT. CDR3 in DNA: TGTGCCAGCAGTGATTCTCTATGGACTCTGTTTTTT. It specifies CASSDSLWTLFF.

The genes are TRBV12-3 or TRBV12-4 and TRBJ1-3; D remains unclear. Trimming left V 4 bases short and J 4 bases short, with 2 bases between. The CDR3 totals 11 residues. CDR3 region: CASSSGNTIYF. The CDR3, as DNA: TGTGCCAGCAGTTCAGGAAACACCATATATTTT.

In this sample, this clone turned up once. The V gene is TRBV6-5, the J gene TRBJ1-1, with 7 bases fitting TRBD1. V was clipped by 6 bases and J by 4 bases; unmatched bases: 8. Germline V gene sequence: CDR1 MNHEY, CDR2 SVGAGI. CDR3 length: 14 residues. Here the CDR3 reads CASRPDRVSTEAFF. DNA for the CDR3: TGTGCCAGCAGACCCGACAGGGTGAGCACTGAAGCTTTCTTT.

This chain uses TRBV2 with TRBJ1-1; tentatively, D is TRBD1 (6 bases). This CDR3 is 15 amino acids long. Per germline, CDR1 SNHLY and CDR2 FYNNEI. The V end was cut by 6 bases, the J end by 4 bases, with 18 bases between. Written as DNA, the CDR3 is TGTGCCAGCAGACACGGCAGGGGACGGGGCACTGAAGCTTTCTTT. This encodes CASRHGRGRGTEAFF.

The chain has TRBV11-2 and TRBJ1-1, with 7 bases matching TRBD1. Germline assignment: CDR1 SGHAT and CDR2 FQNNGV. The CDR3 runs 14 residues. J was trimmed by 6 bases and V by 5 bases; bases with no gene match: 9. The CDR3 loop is CASSHGTAVSEAFF. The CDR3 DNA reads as TGTGCCAGCAGCCACGGGACAGCGGTCTCTGAAGCTTTCTTT.

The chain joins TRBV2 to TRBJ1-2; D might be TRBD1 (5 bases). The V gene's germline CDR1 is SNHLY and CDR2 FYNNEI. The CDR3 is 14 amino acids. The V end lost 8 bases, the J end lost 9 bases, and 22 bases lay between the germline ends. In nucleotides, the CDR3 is TGTGCCAGCGGCAGACCCAGGGTATTCAGACGCTACACCTTC. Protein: CASGRPRVFRRYTF.

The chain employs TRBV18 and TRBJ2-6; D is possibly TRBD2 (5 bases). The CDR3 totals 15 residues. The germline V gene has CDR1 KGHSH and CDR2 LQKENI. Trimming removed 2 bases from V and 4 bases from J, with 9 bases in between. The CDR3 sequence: CASSPSGYGANVLTF. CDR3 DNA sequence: TGTGCCAGCTCACCATCGGGGTACGGGGCCAACGTCCTGACTTTC.

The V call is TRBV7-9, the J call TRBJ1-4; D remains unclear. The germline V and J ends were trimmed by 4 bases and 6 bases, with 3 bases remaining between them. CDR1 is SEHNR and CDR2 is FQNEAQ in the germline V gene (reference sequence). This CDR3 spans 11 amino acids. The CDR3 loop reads CASSSYEKLFF. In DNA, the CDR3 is TGTGCCAGCAGCTCCTATGAAAAACTGTTTTTT.